This T cell receptor (beta chain) stems from a study of shared clonotypes between healthy human individuals. V trimming: 0 bases; J trimming: 8 bases; junction bases outside the gene matches: 3. The CDR3 runs to 13 residues. Germline lookup yields CDR1 SGHRS and CDR2 YFSETQ. Genomic DNA of every subset was divided equally among multiple immunoSEQ plates. Data came from immunoSEQ multiplex PCR; TCRdb stores just in-frame clones and leaves some out. This sample has some 470,000 clones, with around 78% found just once. This clone showed up just once. Sequenced input: PBMCs. The receptor was derived from a woman between 35 and 50 years old in good health. Some clones in this sample may be carry-over from other donors' samples. V is TRBV5-1 and J is TRBJ2-3; 7 positions match TRBD1. The CDR3: CASSLGPGGTQYF. The CDR3 DNA sequence: TGCGCCAGCAGCTTGGGGCCAGGGGGTACGCAGTATTTT. Variable domain in full (rest from reference TRBV5-1 and TRBJ2-3): KAGVTQTPRYLIKTRGQQVTLSCSPISGHRSVSWYQQTPGQGLQFLFEYFSETQRNKGNFPGRFSGRQFSNSRSEMNVSTLELGDSALYLCASSLGPGGTQYFGPGTRLTVL.